This T cell receptor beta chain appears in the sequencing data of a study of blood T cell repertoires in COVID-19. Across the whole study: Sample material is recorded as cDNA or gDNA derived from T cells, B-cell-depleted T cells, or PBMCs.

Study processing details: It was from reference gene primer amplification that nucleated cell counts were estimated. Profiled with immunoSEQ multiplex PCR; TCRdb holds only in-frame clones, not every one. The V and J calls and the clone size are those of that table, but D and trimming were determined from the DNA. The sample shows 40,000 or so clones, 70% to 90% of them seen only once. CDR3 length: 11 residues. Germline CDR1 and CDR2: SQVTM and ANQGSEA. V shed 8 bases, J shed 4 bases, and the junction held 4 bases outside the gene matches. This TCR was sampled from a man aged 40-50 years with active COVID-19. The rearrangement joins TRBV29-1 to TRBJ1-2, with TRBD1 matching over 7 bases. Source material: peripheral blood. Written as DNA, the CDR3 is TGCAGCACGGGACAGCTCTATGGCTACACCTTC. Protein: CSTGQLYGYTF.